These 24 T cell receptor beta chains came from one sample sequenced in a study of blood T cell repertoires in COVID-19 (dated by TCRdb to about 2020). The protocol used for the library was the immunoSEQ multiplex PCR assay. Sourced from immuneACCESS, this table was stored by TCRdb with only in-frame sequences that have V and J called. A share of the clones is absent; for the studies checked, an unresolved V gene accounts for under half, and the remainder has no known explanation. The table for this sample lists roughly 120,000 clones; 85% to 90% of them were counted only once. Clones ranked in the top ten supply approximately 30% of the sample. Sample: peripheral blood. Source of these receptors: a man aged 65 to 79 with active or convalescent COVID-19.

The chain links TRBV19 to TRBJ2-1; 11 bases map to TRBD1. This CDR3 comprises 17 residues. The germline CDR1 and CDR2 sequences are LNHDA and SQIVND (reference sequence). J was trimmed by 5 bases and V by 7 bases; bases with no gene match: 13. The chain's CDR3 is CASNQLSGTGGDNEQFF. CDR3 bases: TGTGCCAGTAACCAGCTTTCCGGGACAGGGGGGGACAATGAGCAGTTCTTC.

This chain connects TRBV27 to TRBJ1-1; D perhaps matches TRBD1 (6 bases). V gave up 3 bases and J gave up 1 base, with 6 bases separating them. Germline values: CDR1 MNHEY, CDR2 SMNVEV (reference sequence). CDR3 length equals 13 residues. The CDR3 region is CASSLGANTEAFF. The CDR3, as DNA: TGTGCCAGCAGTTTGGGGGCGAACACTGAAGCTTTCTTT.

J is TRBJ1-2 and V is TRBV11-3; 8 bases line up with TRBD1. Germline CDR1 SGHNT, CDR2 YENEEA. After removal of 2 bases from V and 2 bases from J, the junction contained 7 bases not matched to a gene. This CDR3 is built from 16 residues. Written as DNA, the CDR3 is TGTGCCAGCAGCTTATCAACAGGGGGTTCAAACTATGGCTACACCTTC. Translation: CASSLSTGGSNYGYTF.

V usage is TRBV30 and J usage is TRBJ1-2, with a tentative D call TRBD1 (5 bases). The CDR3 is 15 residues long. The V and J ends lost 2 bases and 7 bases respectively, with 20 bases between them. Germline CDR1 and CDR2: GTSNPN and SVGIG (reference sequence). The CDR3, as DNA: TGTGCCTGGAGTCCTTACTCCAACGGGGGTGGTGGCTACACCTTC. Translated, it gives CAWSPYSNGGGGYTF.

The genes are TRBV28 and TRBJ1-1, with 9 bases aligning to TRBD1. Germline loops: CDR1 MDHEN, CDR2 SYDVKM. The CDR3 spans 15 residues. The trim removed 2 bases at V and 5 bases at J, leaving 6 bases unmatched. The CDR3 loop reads CASSLGTGWGTEAFF. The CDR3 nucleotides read TGTGCCAGCAGTTTAGGGACAGGGTGGGGGACTGAAGCTTTCTTT.

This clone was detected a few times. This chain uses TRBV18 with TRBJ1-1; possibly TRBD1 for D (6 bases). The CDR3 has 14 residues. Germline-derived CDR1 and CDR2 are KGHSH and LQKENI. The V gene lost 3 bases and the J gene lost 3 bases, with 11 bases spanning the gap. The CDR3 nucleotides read TGTGCCAGCTCACCGAGGGCAGGGGACACTGAAGCTTTCTTT. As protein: CASSPRAGDTEAFF. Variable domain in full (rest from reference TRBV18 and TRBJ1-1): NAGVMQNPRHLVRRRGQEARLRCSPMKGHSHVYWYRQLPEEGLKFMVYLQKENIIDESGMPKERFSAEFPKEGPSILRIQQVVRGDSAAYFCASSPRAGDTEAFFGQGTRLTVV.

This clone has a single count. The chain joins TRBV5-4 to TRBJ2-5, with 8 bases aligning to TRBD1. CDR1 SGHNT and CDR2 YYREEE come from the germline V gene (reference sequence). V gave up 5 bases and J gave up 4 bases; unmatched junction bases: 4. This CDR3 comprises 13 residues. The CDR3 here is CASSSDRVETQYF. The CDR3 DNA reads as TGTGCCAGCAGTTCGGACAGGGTAGAGACCCAGTACTTC.

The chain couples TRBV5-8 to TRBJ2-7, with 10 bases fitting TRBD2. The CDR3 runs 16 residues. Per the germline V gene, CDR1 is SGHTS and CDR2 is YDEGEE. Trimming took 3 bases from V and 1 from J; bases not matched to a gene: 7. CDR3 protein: CASSSGISGRSYEQYF. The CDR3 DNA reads TGTGCCAGCAGCTCTGGGATTAGCGGGAGGTCCTACGAGCAGTACTTC.

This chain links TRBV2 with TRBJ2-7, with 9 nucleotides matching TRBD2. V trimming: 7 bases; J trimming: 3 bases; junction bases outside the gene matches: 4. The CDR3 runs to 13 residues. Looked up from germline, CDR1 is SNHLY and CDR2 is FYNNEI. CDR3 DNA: TGTGCCAGCACCCCTAGCGGGAACTACGAGCAGTACTTC. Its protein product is CASTPSGNYEQYF.

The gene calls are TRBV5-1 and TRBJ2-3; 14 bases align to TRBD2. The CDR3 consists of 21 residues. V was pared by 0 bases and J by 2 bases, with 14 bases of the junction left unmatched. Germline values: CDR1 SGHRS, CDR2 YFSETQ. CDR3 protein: CASSLVGPGTSGSSNTDTQYF. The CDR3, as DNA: TGCGCCAGCAGCTTGGTAGGGCCAGGGACTAGCGGGAGTAGTAACACAGATACGCAGTATTTT.

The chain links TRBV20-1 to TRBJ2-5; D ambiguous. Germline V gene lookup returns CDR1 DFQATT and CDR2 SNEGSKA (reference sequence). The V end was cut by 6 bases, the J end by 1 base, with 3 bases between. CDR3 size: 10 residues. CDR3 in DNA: TGCAGTGCGAGCCAAGAGACCCAGTACTTC. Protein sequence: CSASQETQYF.

The CDR3 nucleotides read TGCGCCAGCAGCTTGGGCAGGGGCCAAGAGACCCAGTACTTC. Its protein product is CASSLGRGQETQYF. The chain couples TRBV5-1 to TRBJ2-5, with a weak D call TRBD1 (6 bases). This CDR3 contains 14 residues. Germline V CDR1 and CDR2: SGHRS, YFSETQ. Trimming took off 0 bases at V and 1 base at J, with 7 bases between the two ends.

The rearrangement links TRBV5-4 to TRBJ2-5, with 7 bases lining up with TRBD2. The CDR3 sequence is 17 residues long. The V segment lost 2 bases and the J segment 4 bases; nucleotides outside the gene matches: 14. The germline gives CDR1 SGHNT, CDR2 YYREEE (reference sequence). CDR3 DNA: TGTGCCAGCAGCTTCGATGGTTTGGGGGGGGGTGGAGAGACCCAGTACTTC. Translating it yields CASSFDGLGGGGETQYF.

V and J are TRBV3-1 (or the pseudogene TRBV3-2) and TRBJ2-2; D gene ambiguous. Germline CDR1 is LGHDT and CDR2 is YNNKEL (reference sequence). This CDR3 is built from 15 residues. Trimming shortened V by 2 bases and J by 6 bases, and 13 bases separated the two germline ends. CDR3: CASSQRFLDPGELFF. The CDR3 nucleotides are TGTGCCAGCAGCCAAAGGTTTCTAGATCCCGGGGAGCTGTTTTTT.

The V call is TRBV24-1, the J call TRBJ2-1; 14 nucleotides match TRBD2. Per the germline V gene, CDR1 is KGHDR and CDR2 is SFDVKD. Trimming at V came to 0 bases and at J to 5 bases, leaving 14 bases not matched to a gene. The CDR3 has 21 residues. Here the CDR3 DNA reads TGTGCCACCAGTGATTTGCGGGACACCGGGACTAGCGGGAGAAGCAACAATGAGCAGTTCTTC. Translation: CATSDLRDTGTSGRSNNEQFF.

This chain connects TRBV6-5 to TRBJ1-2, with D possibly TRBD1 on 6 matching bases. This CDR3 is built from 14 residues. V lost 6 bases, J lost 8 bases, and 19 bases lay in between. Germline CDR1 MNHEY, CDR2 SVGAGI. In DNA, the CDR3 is TGTGCCAGCAGCTCCCGGACAGTTTTCATAGGCTACACCTTC. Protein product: CASSSRTVFIGYTF.

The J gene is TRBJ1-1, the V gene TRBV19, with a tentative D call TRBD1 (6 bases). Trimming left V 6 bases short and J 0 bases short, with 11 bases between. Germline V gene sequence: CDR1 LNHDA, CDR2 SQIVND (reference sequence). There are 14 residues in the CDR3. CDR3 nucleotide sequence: TGTGCCAGTAGCTGGGGACAAATGAACACTGAAGCTTTCTTT. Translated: CASSWGQMNTEAFF. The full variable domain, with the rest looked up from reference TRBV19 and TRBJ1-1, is DGGITQSPKYLFRKEGQNVTLSCEQNLNHDAMYWYRQDPGQGLRLIYYSQIVNDFQKGDIAEGYSVSREKKESFPLTVTSAQKNPTAFYLCASSWGQMNTEAFFGQGTRLTVV.

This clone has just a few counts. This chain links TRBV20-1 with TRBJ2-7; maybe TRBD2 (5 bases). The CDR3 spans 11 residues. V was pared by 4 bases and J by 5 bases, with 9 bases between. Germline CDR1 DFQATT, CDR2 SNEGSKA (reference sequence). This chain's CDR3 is CSAKRVHEQYF. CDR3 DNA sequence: TGCAGTGCTAAGAGGGTGCACGAGCAGTACTTC.

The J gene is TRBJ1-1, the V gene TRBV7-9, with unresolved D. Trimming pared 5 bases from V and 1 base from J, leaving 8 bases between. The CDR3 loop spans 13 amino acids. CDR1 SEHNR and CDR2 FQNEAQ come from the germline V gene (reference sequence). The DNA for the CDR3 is TGTGCCAGCAGCCTTCTCGGGAACACTGAAGCTTTCTTT. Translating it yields CASSLLGNTEAFF.

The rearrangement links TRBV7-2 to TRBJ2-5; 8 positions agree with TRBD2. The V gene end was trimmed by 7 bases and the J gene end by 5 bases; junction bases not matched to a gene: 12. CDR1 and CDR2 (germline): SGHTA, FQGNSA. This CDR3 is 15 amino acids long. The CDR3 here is CASTLGSGTWETQYF. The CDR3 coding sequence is TGTGCCAGCACCCTAGGTAGCGGGACATGGGAGACCCAGTACTTC.

This CDR3 is CASRKGSGAYNEQFF. In nucleotides, the CDR3 is TGTGCCAGCAGAAAGGGGTCAGGGGCTTACAATGAGCAGTTCTTC. V gene TRBV27 combines with J gene TRBJ2-1, with D perhaps TRBD1 (6 bases). The CDR3 runs 15 residues. The germline gives CDR1 MNHEY, CDR2 SMNVEV (reference sequence). Trimming took off 6 bases at V and 4 bases at J, with 16 bases between the two ends.

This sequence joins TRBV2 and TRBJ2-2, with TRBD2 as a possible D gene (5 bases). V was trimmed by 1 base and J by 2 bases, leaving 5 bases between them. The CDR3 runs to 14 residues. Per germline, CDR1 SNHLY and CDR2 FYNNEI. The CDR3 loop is CASSEGTNTGELFF. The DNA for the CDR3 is TGTGCCAGCAGTGAAGGGACTAACACCGGGGAGCTGTTTTTT. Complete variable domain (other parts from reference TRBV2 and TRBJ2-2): EPEVTQTPSHQVTQMGQEVILRCVPISNHLYFYWYRQILGQKVEFLVSFYNNEISEKSEIFDDQFSVERPDGSNFTLKIRSTKLEDSAMYFCASSEGTNTGELFFGEGSRLTVL.

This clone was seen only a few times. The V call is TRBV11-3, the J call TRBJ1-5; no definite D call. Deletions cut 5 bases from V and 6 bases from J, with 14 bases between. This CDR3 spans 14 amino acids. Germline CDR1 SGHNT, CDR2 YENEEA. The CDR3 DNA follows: TGTGCCAGCAGCCCCCTCAGGTTTTCTCAGCCCCAGCATTTT. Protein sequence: CASSPLRFSQPQHF.

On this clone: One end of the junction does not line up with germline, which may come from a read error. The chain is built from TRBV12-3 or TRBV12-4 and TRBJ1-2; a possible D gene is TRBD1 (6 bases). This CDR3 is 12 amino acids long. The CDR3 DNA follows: TGTGCCAGCAGTTACGACGACAGGAACTCAAAGTTC. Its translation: CASSYDDRNSKF.